These T cell receptor beta chains were read from a single sample in a study of blood T cell repertoires in COVID-19. TCRdb keeps only in-frame clones here, not all; method: immunoSEQ multiplex PCR. The top ten clones hold about 1.7% of a sample with 250,000 to 350,000 clones, 90% of them seen once. Sequencing was carried out using PBMCs or T cells enriched from blood (not recorded which). These TCRs come from a woman between 18 and 29 years old with acute COVID-19. Both conserved end residues are part of each CDR3. Each record gives: V gene, CDR3 protein.

>TRBV27
CASSSPLNTGELFF
>TRBV6-1
CASSEAWASVHEQYF
>TRBV5-1
CASSEGARNTEAFF
>TRBV29-1
CSVRLAAGQETQYF
>TRBV10-1
CASSTSGSINEQFF
>TRBV5-1
CASSQRGQGNYGYTF
>TRBV5-5
CASSWWGGSGDYGYTF
>TRBV27
CASSLRLAGGNNEQFF
>TRBV19
CASSPRMSGSPYEQFF
>TRBV2
CASRYHPGTGDTGELFF
>TRBV11-1
CASRQGPGASEQYF
>TRBV9
CASSVERGAEGYTF
>TRBV7-8
CASSLRLAESSYNEQFF
>TRBV4-2
CASSQSSGQGFTYEQYF
>TRBV7-2
CASRLQGDTGELFF
>TRBV10-1
CASSESRTGEEGYTF
>TRBV5-6
CASSLGEGSNQPQHF
>TRBV7-9
CASSLGTVYGYTF
>TRBV11-2
CASSFGTSGMETQYF
>TRBV7-6
CASSSRQGSYNEQFF
>TRBV19
CASTHRATNEKLFF
>TRBV11-1
CASSLGTTILENEQYF
>TRBV3-1/TRBV3-2
CASNYEGTVNSPLHF
>TRBV15
CATSRELAGSQEQFF
>TRBV27
CASSFIRGRTEAFF
>TRBV25-1
CASSPTGAGNTIYF
>TRBV3-1/TRBV3-2
CASSHGTSGGQVEQFF